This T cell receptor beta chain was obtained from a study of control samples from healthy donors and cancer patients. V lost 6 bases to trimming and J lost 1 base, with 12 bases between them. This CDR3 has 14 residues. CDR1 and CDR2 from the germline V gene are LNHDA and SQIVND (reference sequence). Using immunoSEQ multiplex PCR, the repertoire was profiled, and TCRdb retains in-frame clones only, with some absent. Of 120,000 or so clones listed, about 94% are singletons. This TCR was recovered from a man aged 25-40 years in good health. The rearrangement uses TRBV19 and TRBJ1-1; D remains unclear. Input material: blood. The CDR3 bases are TGTGCCAGTAGGTGGGGAGGCCAGAACACTGAAGCTTTCTTT. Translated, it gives CASRWGGQNTEAFF.